The 18 T cell receptor beta chains reported below all come from one sample, sequenced in a study of T cells in Graves' hyperthyroidism and ophthalmopathy. RNA transcripts provided the source from which TCR beta CDR3 regions were amplified. HTBI primers were employed in a first-round RT-PCR of the TCR CDR3. One entry per CDR3 protein, called by TCRdb with MiXCR from the multiplex PCR reads. Among under 250,000 distinct CDR3 sequences listed, about 25% were seen once. Sequenced input: blood. The receptor source for this set is a middle-aged woman with Graves' ophthalmopathy.

The sample holds many counts of this clonotype. This rearrangement joins TRBV28 to TRBJ2-7; D is possibly TRBD1 (6 bases). The germline CDR1 and CDR2 sequences are MDHEN and SYDVKM. V dropped 7 bases and J dropped 3 bases, with 7 bases sitting between them. The CDR3 has 11 amino acids. This CDR3 reads CASMDSYEQYF. The CDR3 DNA follows: TGTGCCAGCATGGACAGCTACGAGCAGTACTTC.

This clonotype was detected ten times or more. This rearrangement joins TRBV11-2 to TRBJ2-7, with a weak D call TRBD2 (6 bases). The V end lost 2 bases, the J end lost 3 bases, and 17 bases lay between the germline ends. The CDR3 has 16 amino acids. Germline-derived CDR1 and CDR2 are SGHAT and FQNNGV. The CDR3 protein is CASSLTIASANYEQYF. The CDR3, as DNA: TGTGCCAGCAGCTTAACAATAGCTAGCGCTAACTACGAGCAGTACTTC.

Ten or more counts support this clonotype. V gene TRBV9 combines with J gene TRBJ2-2, with D unclear. The length of the CDR3 is 15 residues. Per the germline V gene, CDR1 is SGDLS and CDR2 is YYNGEE. V shed 0 bases and J shed 0 bases, with 6 bases lying between them. CDR3 protein: CASSVGFANTGELFF. CDR3 bases: TGTGCCAGCAGCGTAGGATTCGCGAACACCGGGGAGCTGTTTTTT.

The rearrangement joins TRBV6-5 to TRBJ1-5; 7 bases line up with TRBD1. The CDR3 extends over 17 amino acids. Germline V gene sequence: CDR1 MNHEY, CDR2 SVGAGI. J gave up 7 bases and V 2 bases, and 14 bases lay outside the gene matches. The CDR3 nucleotides are TGTGCCAGCAGTTACCGCAGGGGGGGGGCCTGGGAGCAGCCCCAGCATTTT. Residues: CASSYRRGGAWEQPQHF.

Ten or more counts support this clonotype. The J gene is TRBJ2-7, the V gene TRBV4-1; D not certain. V was pared by 0 bases and J by 6 bases, with 12 bases between. The CDR3 extends over 14 amino acids. Germline V gene lookup returns CDR1 MGHRA and CDR2 YSYEKL. CDR3 sequence (DNA): TGCGCCAGCAGCCAAGAGCCTTCGCGGTCCGAGCAGTACTTC. Residues: CASSQEPSRSEQYF.

The table lists this clonotype with many counts. The chain employs TRBV6-1 and TRBJ1-5; D uncertain. CDR1 and CDR2 (germline): MNHNS, SASEGT. Trimming shortened V by 1 base and J by 7 bases, and 8 bases separated the two germline ends. This CDR3 spans 13 amino acids. CDR3 loop: CASSEEARQPQHF. DNA for the CDR3: TGTGCCAGCAGTGAAGAGGCCCGGCAGCCCCAGCATTTT.

This clonotype was observed at least ten times. The chain has TRBV28 and TRBJ2-7, with TRBD1 matching over 7 bases. The CDR3 is 14 residues long. With V trimmed by 6 bases and J by 3 bases, 8 bases remained unmatched. Germline V gene sequence: CDR1 MDHEN, CDR2 SYDVKM. The CDR3 DNA follows: TGTGCCAGCAGACCAGGGACAGACATCTACGAGCAGTACTTC. Translating it yields CASRPGTDIYEQYF.

The CDR3 DNA reads TGTGCCAGCAGCTTAGCGGCGTACTACGAGCAGTACTTC. Its protein is CASSLAAYYEQYF. V gene TRBV11-2 combines with J gene TRBJ2-7; D not resolved. V was trimmed by 1 base and J by 3 bases, leaving 7 bases between them. The CDR3 is 13 amino acids. Per germline, CDR1 SGHAT and CDR2 FQNNGV.

This clonotype was observed many times. This CDR3 reads CATSRLSTGGYVTGELFF. The CDR3 DNA is TGTGCCACCAGCCGACTTTCCACAGGGGGCTACGTAACCGGGGAGCTGTTTTTT. The chain has TRBV15 and TRBJ2-2; 9 nucleotides align to TRBD1. The trim removed 5 bases at V and 5 bases at J, leaving 15 bases unmatched. This CDR3 comprises 18 residues. Germline V gives CDR1 LNHNV, CDR2 YYDKDF (reference sequence).

This clonotype was counted a single time. Being one base from a much bigger clone, this may be a read error. This chain joins TRBV20-1 and TRBJ2-7; 9 nucleotides align to TRBD2. The V gene end was trimmed by 5 bases and the J gene end by 7 bases; junction bases not matched to a gene: 6. Germline assignment: CDR1 DFQATT and CDR2 SNEGSKA (reference sequence). The CDR3 loop spans 12 amino acids. The CDR3 spells CSAGRLAEEQYF. CDR3 DNA: TGCAGTGCTGGGAGACTAGCGGAGGAGCAGTACTTC.

This clonotype has a count of ten or more. This chain connects TRBV20-1 to TRBJ1-2; the D is unclear. This CDR3 region has 12 residues. Germline-derived CDR1 and CDR2 are DFQATT and SNEGSKA (reference sequence). Trimming removed 0 bases from V and 4 bases from J, with 6 bases in between. CDR3: CSARDSSYGYTF. CDR3 DNA: TGCAGTGCTAGAGATTCGAGCTATGGCTACACCTTC.

This clonotype was seen ten or more times. J is TRBJ1-2 and V is TRBV30; no clear D. The CDR3 loop spans 14 amino acids. With 0 bases removed from V and 0 bases from J, the gap between germline ends came to 8 bases. CDR1 GTSNPN and CDR2 SVGIG come from the germline V gene (reference sequence). CDR3 sequence reads: CAWSVRTPNYGYTF. In DNA, the CDR3 is TGTGCCTGGAGTGTAAGGACCCCTAACTATGGCTACACCTTC.

This clonotype was observed at least ten times. The J gene is TRBJ1-1, the V gene TRBV7-9; the D is unclear. Trimming took 1 base from V and 5 from J, leaving 8 bases between them. Germline values: CDR1 SEHNR, CDR2 FQNEAQ (reference sequence). The CDR3 length is 13 residues. CDR3 in amino acids: CASSLDGRTEAFF. CDR3 nucleotide sequence: TGTGCCAGCAGCTTAGACGGGCGGACTGAAGCTTTCTTT.

Details on this clonotype: An end of the junction differs from the germline gene, which may be a read error. The chain uses TRBV19 and TRBJ1-3; D unresolved. CDR3 length: 14 amino acids. Germline assignment: CDR1 LNHDA and CDR2 SQIVND (reference sequence). The chain's CDR3 is CATWDLSSGNTISF. The CDR3 nucleotides read TGTGCCACCTGGGATCTAAGCTCTGGAAACACCATATCTTTT.

This chain links TRBV28 with TRBJ2-5; D is uncertain. The germline gives CDR1 MDHEN, CDR2 SYDVKM. The CDR3 is made up of 15 amino acids. V shed 6 bases and J shed 1 base, with 15 bases lying between them. The CDR3 loop reads CASRNRRSVQETQYF. The CDR3, as DNA: TGTGCCAGCAGGAACCGTCGCTCGGTCCAAGAGACCCAGTACTTC.

This clonotype was seen at least ten times. The chain uses TRBV2 and TRBJ2-2; no reliable D call. The V and J ends lost 4 bases and 1 base respectively, with 13 bases between them. This CDR3 spans 16 amino acids. Germline loops: CDR1 SNHLY, CDR2 FYNNEI. CDR3 in amino acids: CASSGVRVENTGELFF. The DNA for the CDR3 is TGTGCCAGCAGTGGAGTCCGGGTAGAGAACACCGGGGAGCTGTTTTTT.

Of note for this clonotype: Since a much larger clone is just one base distant, this may be a read error. Likely a read error: the CDR3 ends without its conserved phenylalanine or tryptophan. The chain has TRBV18 and TRBJ2-7; D may match TRBD1 or TRBD2 (6 bases each). CDR3 length: 14 residues. Per germline, CDR1 KGHSH and CDR2 LQKENI. V lost 2 bases and J 5 bases, leaving 13 bases between the germline ends. The CDR3 DNA is TGTGCCAGCTCACCAGGGGGGACACGTAACGAGCAGTACATC. As protein: CASSPGGTRNEQYI.

In its sample, this clonotype was seen many times. V gene TRBV28 combines with J gene TRBJ2-7, with D perhaps matching TRBD1 (5 bases). V lost 7 bases to trimming and J lost 6 bases, with 19 bases between them. Looked up from germline, CDR1 is MDHEN and CDR2 is SYDVKM. The CDR3 runs to 14 residues. The CDR3, as DNA: TGTGCCAGCAACCCCCCTCAGGGCCTGGGCGAGCAGTACTTC. It codes for CASNPPQGLGEQYF.